Given below is one T cell receptor beta chain in context. Its antigen is not yet known. It has no much larger one-base neighbor in the sample; base qualities were not kept. Inclusive of the bounding cysteine and phenylalanine, the CDR3 is 15 residues long. Of the read, only the CDR3 DNA is kept; its 45 bases are in frame from base 1. Sequences SGHVS (CDR1) and FNYEAQ (CDR2) are obtained from the germline V gene. Between the V and J ends, shortened by 4 bases and 5 bases respectively, the junction contains 17 bases. TCRbeta CDR3 regions were amplified from genomic DNA using the immunoSEQ Assay, a bias-controlled multiplex PCR. The published analysis was carried out like this. Nucleated cell counts per sample were estimated from amplification of reference gene primers within the assay. Sequence reads were collapsed and filtered to measure the absolute abundance of every unique TCRbeta CDR3 rearrangement. For each sample, productive Simpson clonality was calculated as the square root of Simpson's diversity index across productive rearrangements. Not all clones reach the TCRdb copy of this immuneACCESS table, which keeps in-frame sequences only. Checked studies attribute under half of the gap to unresolved V genes and leave the rest unexplained. Clonal size and the V and J genes are those of that table, whereas D and trimming came from the DNA. Across this sample there are more than 140,000 clones, with roughly 84% seen only once. About 7% of the sample is in the top ten clones.

The data were obtained in a study of blood T cell repertoires in COVID-19 (dated by TCRdb to the early 2020s). Broadly, across the study: The collaborator samples originated in the United States, Italy and Spain and spanned the acute and convalescent phases of COVID-19. The material from the prospective study consisted of cDNA or gDNA derived from T cells, B-cell-depleted T cells, or PBMCs. The dataset comprised deeply sampled blood TCRbeta repertoires from subjects exposed to, actively infected with, or recovered from COVID-19. A freely available public database, intended as a resource for researchers studying the immune response to SARS-CoV-2, is where the repertoires were released. Samples came from the ongoing ImmuneRACE study (first 160 participants) plus 1,254 subjects from 6 global collaborators. Nearly every sample came with metadata listing a de-identified subject ID, COVID-19 status, age in years and sex. Where available, HLA class I and class II types were taken from metadata supplied by the sample provider and were not determined by assay-based typing.

Collaborating institutions collected whole blood in K2EDTA tubes following their own protocols. For TCRbeta analysis, collaborator samples were shipped as frozen whole blood, as isolated PBMCs, or as DNA extracted from either sample type. Broad study findings and their caveats: The quantity of clinical and demographic metadata differed by source and by participant and was supplied without curation.

Sequenced: peripheral blood. The chain was built from TRBV7-6 and TRBJ2-5; a weak D assignment points to TRBD1 (6 bases agree). The source of this sequence is a woman in her 50s in a cohort sampled during active or convalescent COVID-19. The CDR3 region reads CASSSQGSTWETQYF. The sequence in DNA is TGTGCCAGCAGCTCTCAGGGGTCAACGTGGGAGACCCAGTACTTC.